This T cell receptor (beta chain) was sequenced for a study of early T cells in non-severe SARS-CoV-2 infection. One entry per CDR3 protein results from TCRdb running MiXCR on the 5' RACE reads. The sample contains some 30,000 distinct CDR3 sequences, 4.7% of which appear only once. There are many counts of this clonotype. Input material: whole blood. This sequence was found in an adult who was a healthcare worker with PCR-confirmed SARS-CoV-2 infection or an uninfected control (not recorded which).

The CDR3 region has the DNA TGTGCCAGCAGCTTTACCGGGCGGGGGGAAGAGACCCAGTACTTC. The encoded protein is CASSFTGRGEETQYF. The rearrangement uses TRBV7-2 and TRBJ2-5; TRBD2 agrees at 8 bases. Germline trimming cut 3 bases from V and 3 bases from J; bases unmatched to any gene: 6. This CDR3 has 15 amino acids. Germline CDR1 reads SGHTA; CDR2 reads FQGNSA.